The TCR beta chain under discussion was sequenced for a study of CD8 T cells in ankylosing spondylitis. Regarding the study as a whole: Seemingly characteristic of ankylosing spondylitis blood was a TCR beta motif consisting of roughly 8 highly homologous variants. Past research had described some motif variants in reactive arthritis synovial fluid and blood. With a CD8+ phenotype, disease-linked clones were relatively rare in peripheral blood.

TCRdb re-called the 5' RACE reads with MiXCR, one entry per CDR3 protein. The data show 150,000 or so distinct CDR3 sequences, approximately 10% seen once. V dropped 3 bases and J dropped 9; count of bases not matched to a gene: 1. CDR1 is LNHDA, CDR2 SQIVND, per germline (reference sequence). This CDR3 has 12 amino acids. With respect to this clonotype: As yet, its antigen is unknown.

The origin of this receptor is a female donor with ankylosing spondylitis or in good health (not recorded which). This chain links TRBV19 with TRBJ2-1, with 8 bases that match TRBD2. The specimen sequenced was blood, either unsorted or a sorted T cell fraction (not recorded which). The CDR3 bases are TGTGCCAGTAGTATCAGCGGGGGTGAGCAGTTCTTC. It is translated as CASSISGGEQFF.